The 27 T cell receptor beta chains below come from one sample, sequenced in a study of blood T cell repertoires in COVID-19. Only in-frame clones appear in the TCRdb table, and some are missing; sequencing was by immunoSEQ multiplex PCR. The top ten hold approximately 9.9% of the sample, which has 180,000 or so clones, approximately 80% seen once. Sequenced material: PBMCs or T cells enriched from blood (not recorded which). The receptors here all came from a man aged 50 to 60 who had recovered from COVID-19.

This chain links TRBV2 with TRBJ2-3, with D tentatively TRBD2 (5 bases). Germline V lookup: CDR1 SNHLY, CDR2 FYNNEI. There are 18 residues in the CDR3. Trimming cost V 6 bases and J 6 bases, with 28 bases left between them. Written as DNA, the CDR3 is TGTGCCAGCAGCCCAATCCCCCCGGTTACTCACTCGGGGGATACGCAGTATTTT. Its translation: CASSPIPPVTHSGDTQYF.

The V call is TRBV14, the J call TRBJ2-3; D call uncertain. The CDR3 consists of 14 residues. Per the germline V gene, CDR1 is SGHDN and CDR2 is FVKESK. V was trimmed by 4 bases and J by 3 bases, leaving 11 bases between them. CDR3 protein: CASSLRLLTDTQYF. Here the CDR3 DNA reads TGTGCCAGCAGCCTCCGCCTACTTACAGATACGCAGTATTTT. The whole variable domain, remainder taken from reference TRBV14 and TRBJ2-3, is EAGVTQFPSHSVIEKGQTVTLRCDPISGHDNLYWYRRVMGKEIKFLLHFVKESKQDESGMPNNRFLAERTGGTYSTLKVQPAELEDSGVYFCASSLRLLTDTQYFGPGTRLTVL.

The chain joins TRBV7-2 to TRBJ2-5, with 7 bases fitting TRBD2. V shed 5 bases and J 1 base; nucleotides not matched to a gene: 7. Germline V lookup: CDR1 SGHTA, CDR2 FQGNSA. The length of the CDR3 is 15 residues. The CDR3 nucleotides are TGTGCCAGCAGCACCCAACTAGCGCGCCAAGAGACCCAGTACTTC. It codes for CASSTQLARQETQYF.

Only one count was recorded for this clone. The chain is built from TRBV25-1 and TRBJ2-1; 9 bases fit TRBD2. V dropped 1 base and J dropped 6; count of bases not matched to a gene: 7. This CDR3 has 16 residues. Germline assignment: CDR1 MGHDK and CDR2 SYGVNS. The CDR3 DNA sequence: TGTGCCAGCAGTGAATCATGGGCGGGAGGGGGCAATGAGCAGTTCTTC. Amino acids: CASSESWAGGGNEQFF.

The genes are TRBV28 and TRBJ2-1; 8 bases map to TRBD1. Germline-derived CDR1 and CDR2 are MDHEN and SYDVKM. The CDR3 covers 15 residues. The V segment lost 3 bases and the J segment 5 bases; nucleotides outside the gene matches: 6. The DNA of the CDR3 is TGTGCCAGCAGTTTTTCAGGGGGCGGTCACAATGAGCAGTTCTTC. The encoded protein is CASSFSGGGHNEQFF.

The V gene is TRBV6-6, the J gene TRBJ1-2; 8 positions match TRBD1. The CDR3 extends over 15 amino acids. Germline CDR1 is MNHNY and CDR2 is SVGAGI (reference sequence). J was trimmed by 1 base and V by 8 bases; bases with no gene match: 9. The CDR3 DNA is TGTGCCAGCGAAGACAGGGGAGAGGGTAACTATGGCTACACCTTC. It translates to CASEDRGEGNYGYTF.

The chain combines TRBV2 with TRBJ2-7; D may be TRBD2 (5 bases). Germline CDR1 reads SNHLY; CDR2 reads FYNNEI. The V end was cut by 7 bases, the J end by 7 bases, with 17 bases between. The CDR3 extends over 13 amino acids. In nucleotides, the CDR3 is TGTGCCAGCATCCGGGATTCCATTACTGAGCAGTACTTC. Its translation: CASIRDSITEQYF.

This clone has a single count. V usage is TRBV28 and J usage is TRBJ2-3, with a tentative D call TRBD1 (5 bases). The germline V gene encodes CDR1 MDHEN and CDR2 SYDVKM. V was shortened by 5 bases and J by 4 bases, with 19 bases between the two germline ends. The CDR3 has 16 amino acids. The CDR3: CASSRHPGLIADTQYF. The CDR3 region has the DNA TGTGCCAGCAGTCGGCACCCAGGGCTGATAGCAGATACGCAGTATTTT. Together with reference TRBV28 and TRBJ2-3, the CDR3 gives the full variable domain: DVKVTQSSRYLVKRTGEKVFLECVQDMDHENMFWYRQDPGLGLRLIYFSYDVKMKEKGDIPEGYSVSREKKERFSLILESASTNQTSMYLCASSRHPGLIADTQYFGPGTRLTVL.

The rearrangement joins TRBV24-1 to TRBJ2-3, with 16 bases that match TRBD2. This CDR3 has 20 amino acids. CDR1 and CDR2 (germline): KGHDR, SFDVKD. Trimming at V came to 5 bases and at J to 4 bases, leaving 14 bases not matched to a gene. The CDR3 nucleotides are TGTGCCACCAGTGGCCCCCTCGGGACTAGCGGGGGGGCTGTCGCAGATACGCAGTATTTT. Amino acid sequence: CATSGPLGTSGGAVADTQYF.

V is TRBV11-2 and J is TRBJ2-3; perhaps TRBD2 as D (6 bases). Germline CDR1 is SGHAT and CDR2 is FQNNGV. CDR3 size: 14 residues. V was pared by 5 bases and J by 4 bases, with 13 bases between. As DNA, the CDR3 is TGTGCCAGCAGCCGGGAGCCGATGGCAGATACGCAGTATTTT. This translates into CASSREPMADTQYF.

The chain links TRBV10-3 to TRBJ1-2; 7 positions agree with TRBD1. Trimming removed 7 bases from V and 2 bases from J; junction bases left unmatched: 7. Germline CDR1 ENHRY, CDR2 SYGVKD. This CDR3 has 14 residues. CDR3 protein: CAIKKTGPNYGYTF. The CDR3 coding sequence is TGTGCCATCAAAAAGACAGGGCCAAACTATGGCTACACCTTC.

The chain has TRBV5-5 and TRBJ2-1, with 10 bases lining up with TRBD1. CDR3 length: 16 amino acids. Germline trimming cut 4 bases from V and 2 bases from J; bases unmatched to any gene: 6. CDR1 SGHKS and CDR2 YYEKEE come from the germline V gene (reference sequence). The CDR3 DNA reads TGTGCCAGCAGCAAGACCGGGACAGGGGCCTACAATGAGCAGTTCTTC. It is translated as CASSKTGTGAYNEQFF.

This clone was observed once. The chain combines TRBV7-2 with TRBJ2-1; 10 bases align to TRBD2. Germline lookup yields CDR1 SGHTA and CDR2 FQGNSA. The V segment lost 4 bases and the J segment 1 base; nucleotides outside the gene matches: 4. The CDR3 loop spans 16 amino acids. The CDR3 sequence: CASSYVSGGSYNEQFF. CDR3 sequence (DNA): TGTGCCAGCAGCTACGTTAGCGGGGGGTCCTACAATGAGCAGTTCTTC.

V usage is TRBV7-2 and J usage is TRBJ2-1, with D maybe TRBD1 (5 bases). Per germline, CDR1 SGHTA and CDR2 FQGNSA. The CDR3 runs to 13 residues. Trimming shortened V by 5 bases and J by 7 bases, and 12 bases separated the two germline ends. The CDR3 sequence is CASSVTGSNEQFF. Here the CDR3 DNA reads TGTGCCAGCAGCGTCACAGGATCTAATGAGCAGTTCTTC.

The chain joins TRBV7-3 to TRBJ2-3; 8 bases are shared with TRBD2. Germline V gives CDR1 SGHTA, CDR2 FQGTGA. The CDR3 covers 15 residues. The J segment lost 6 bases and the V segment lost 5 bases, leaving 10 bases of the junction unmatched. Here the CDR3 reads CASSPGGGLEDTQYF. DNA for the CDR3: TGTGCCAGCAGCCCTGGGGGGGGACTAGAGGATACGCAGTATTTT.

The V call is TRBV11-3, the J call TRBJ2-3; 9 bases align to TRBD1. The germline CDR1 and CDR2 sequences are SGHNT and YENEEA. The CDR3 is made up of 15 amino acids. The J segment lost 3 bases and the V segment lost 4 bases, leaving 5 bases of the junction unmatched. The chain's CDR3 is CASSSEDRGTDTQYF. The CDR3 coding sequence is TGTGCCAGCAGCTCGGAAGACAGGGGGACAGATACGCAGTATTTT.

This clone showed up just once. The rearrangement links TRBV13 to TRBJ2-6; 7 bases match TRBD2. Germline CDR1 and CDR2: PRHDT and FYEKMQ (reference sequence). Losses at the gene ends were 0 bases for V and 4 bases for J; bases not matched to a gene: 3. The CDR3 sequence is 16 residues long. For the CDR3, the DNA is TGTGCCAGCAGCTTAGGAGCGGGGTCAGGGGCCAACGTCCTGACTTTC. It translates to CASSLGAGSGANVLTF.

The chain links TRBV5-1 to TRBJ2-1, with unresolved D. This CDR3 contains 12 residues. From germline, CDR1 is SGHRS and CDR2 YFSETQ. The germline V and J ends were trimmed by 2 bases and 7 bases, with 7 bases remaining between them. CDR3 amino acids: CASSFYENEQFF. The CDR3 coding sequence is TGCGCCAGCAGCTTCTATGAGAATGAGCAGTTCTTC.

The rearrangement joins TRBV27 to TRBJ2-2; 9 bases agree with TRBD2. Germline assignment: CDR1 MNHEY and CDR2 SMNVEV (reference sequence). V dropped 6 bases and J dropped 4; count of bases not matched to a gene: 6. The CDR3 extends over 15 amino acids. The CDR3 region has the DNA TGTGCCAGCAGCACTGGACTAGCGAGCACCGGGGAGCTGTTTTTT. It yields the protein CASSTGLASTGELFF.

This rearrangement joins TRBV27 to TRBJ2-2, with TRBD1 identical over 12 bases. This CDR3 spans 15 amino acids. V dropped 6 bases and J dropped 3; count of bases not matched to a gene: 2. Looked up from germline, CDR1 is MNHEY and CDR2 is SMNVEV (reference sequence). CDR3 sequence reads: CASSGTGGDTGELFF. The DNA for the CDR3 is TGTGCCAGCAGCGGGACAGGGGGCGACACCGGGGAGCTGTTTTTT.

The rearrangement joins TRBV11-2 to TRBJ2-5; TRBD2 is a possible D gene (5 bases). Deletions cut 5 bases from V and 0 bases from J, with 13 bases between. Germline CDR1 SGHAT, CDR2 FQNNGV. The CDR3 runs to 15 residues. The CDR3 sequence is CASSPGWENQETQYF. The CDR3 DNA reads TGTGCCAGCAGCCCGGGGTGGGAAAACCAAGAGACCCAGTACTTC. Using reference TRBV11-2 and TRBJ2-5 for the parts outside the CDR3, the full variable domain is EAGVAQSPRYKIIEKRQSVAFWCNPISGHATLYWYQQILGQGPKLLIQFQNNGVVDDSQLPKDRFSAERLKGVDSTLKIQPAKLEDSAVYLCASSPGWENQETQYFGPGTRLLVL.

This chain uses TRBV7-8 with TRBJ2-3; the match to TRBD2 covers 14 bases. Germline CDR1 is SGHVS and CDR2 is FQNEAQ. J gave up 6 bases and V 1 base, and 6 bases lay outside the gene matches. The CDR3 runs 17 residues. The CDR3: CASSLGGLAGAGDTQYF. DNA of the CDR3: TGTGCCAGCAGCTTAGGGGGACTAGCGGGAGCCGGCGATACGCAGTATTTT. The variable domain in full, with the rest retrieved from reference TRBV7-8 and TRBJ2-3, is GAGVSQSPRYKVAKRGQDVALRCDPISGHVSLFWYQQALGQGPEFLTYFQNEAQLDKSGLPSDRFFAERPEGSVSTLKIQRTQQEDSAVYLCASSLGGLAGAGDTQYFGPGTRLTVL.

CDR3 nucleotide sequence: TGTGCCAGCAGCAATCGGGAGACCCAGTACTTC. Translating it yields CASSNRETQYF. The chain joins TRBV3-1 (or the pseudogene TRBV3-2) to TRBJ2-5; no clear D. V shed 5 bases and J shed 5 bases, with 6 bases lying between them. Per the germline V gene, CDR1 is LGHDT and CDR2 is YNNKEL (reference sequence). The CDR3 has 11 residues.

This clone was seen more than once but under ten times. The chain joins TRBV19 to TRBJ1-2; TRBD1 is a possible D gene (6 bases). Germline V CDR1 and CDR2: LNHDA, SQIVND (reference sequence). CDR3 length: 14 amino acids. V shed 0 bases and J shed 4 bases, with 9 bases lying between them. In DNA, the CDR3 is TGTGCCAGTAGTATAGACTGGACAGTCTATGGCTACACCTTC. Its translation: CASSIDWTVYGYTF.

This sequence joins TRBV6-2 or TRBV6-3 and TRBJ2-5, with 9 positions matching TRBD2. Germline assignment: CDR1 MNHEY and CDR2 SVGEGT. The CDR3 sequence is 15 residues long. J gave up 5 bases and V 5 bases, and 9 bases lay outside the gene matches. The CDR3 coding sequence is TGTGCCAGCAGTCGCGGGAGGGCCCTCGGGGAGACCCAGTACTTC. This translates into CASSRGRALGETQYF.

CDR3 sequence: CASSLAGTGVYEQYF. CDR3 sequence (DNA): TGCGCCAGCAGCTTGGCCGGGACAGGAGTTTACGAGCAGTACTTC. The rearrangement links TRBV5-1 to TRBJ2-7; 8 bases fit TRBD1. This CDR3 has 15 residues. From germline, CDR1 is SGHRS and CDR2 YFSETQ. V shed 0 bases and J 4 bases; nucleotides not matched to a gene: 6.

V usage is TRBV5-1 and J usage is TRBJ2-5; 9 nucleotides match TRBD2. Germline V gives CDR1 SGHRS, CDR2 YFSETQ. V lost 9 bases to trimming and J lost 3 bases; unmatched junction nucleotides: 12. The CDR3 spans 15 residues. The CDR3 sequence: CATAGGVAGEETQYF. The CDR3 coding sequence is TGCGCCACCGCCGGTGGGGTAGCGGGGGAAGAGACCCAGTACTTC.